Listed below are T cell receptor beta chains from one sample, sequenced in a study of CD8 T cells in Susac syndrome. Using its own MiXCR run on the immunoSEQ multiplex PCR reads, TCRdb lists one record per CDR3 protein. The table has under 200,000 distinct CDR3 sequences, 95% seen once; the top ten hold less than 0.2%. Sequencing was done on a sample of CD8+ T cells from PBMCs. The receptors shown here come from a human donor with multiple sclerosis. Both conserved end residues are part of each CDR3. D genes are given only for firm matches. A row's size may be missing; if present it is once, few, many or a size class.

D gene | clone size | J gene | V gene | CDR3 protein | CDR3 DNA
- | - | TRBJ1-2 | TRBV20-1 | CSASSPPDLNYGYTF | TGCAGTGCTAGCAGCCCCCCTGACCTCAACTATGGCTACACCTTC
- | - | TRBJ2-2 | TRBV27 | CASSPRPYGELFF | TGTGCCAGCAGTCCCCGTCCCTATGGGGAGCTGTTTTTT
TRBD1 | once | TRBJ2-6 | TRBV9 | CASSEGQDFSGANVLTF | TGTGCCAGCAGCGAGGGACAGGACTTCTCTGGGGCCAACGTCCTGACTTTC
TRBD1 | - | TRBJ1-1 | TRBV19 | CASSFLPDRGNTEAFF | TGTGCCAGTAGTTTCCTCCCGGACAGGGGGAACACTGAAGCTTTCTTT
- | - | TRBJ2-3 | TRBV3-1 | CASSRRTSTDTQYF | TGTGCCAGCAGCCGCCGGACTAGCACAGATACGCAGTATTTT
- | once | TRBJ2-7 | TRBV5-1 | CASSLTAGQVGYEQYF | TGCGCCAGCAGCTTGACGGCGGGGCAGGTTGGCTACGAGCAGTACTTC
- | once | TRBJ2-3 | TRBV20-1 | CSAHARDKSTDTQYF | TGCAGTGCTCACGCCCGGGACAAAAGCACAGATACGCAGTATTTT
- | - | TRBJ2-7 | TRBV30 | CAWSLRTDEQYF | TGTGCCTGGAGTCTGAGAACGGACGAGCAGTACTTC
- | - | TRBJ2-7 | TRBV27 | CASSLREPGEQYF | TGTGCCAGCAGTTTGCGAGAGCCGGGGGAGCAGTACTTC
TRBD2 | - | TRBJ2-3 | TRBV12-3/TRBV12-4 | CASSPFSGRATDTQYF | TGTGCCAGCAGTCCATTTAGCGGGAGGGCCACAGATACGCAGTATTTT
- | - | TRBJ1-4 | TRBV30 | CAWSVPWVDREKLFF | TGTGCCTGGAGTGTACCCTGGGTGGACCGGGAAAAACTGTTTTTT
- | - | TRBJ2-2 | TRBV5-1 | CASSLVRGELFF | TGCGCCAGCAGCTTGGTTAGGGGGGAGCTGTTTTTT
- | - | TRBJ1-5 | TRBV6-5 | CASSYGAYQPQHF | TGTGCCAGCAGTTACGGGGCGTACCAGCCCCAGCATTTT
- | - | TRBJ2-5 | TRBV13 | CASSTVLGETQYF | TGTGCCAGCAGCACCGTTTTAGGGGAGACCCAGTACTTC
- | - | TRBJ2-5 | TRBV7-9 | CASTLLGLETQYF | TGTGCCAGCACCCTCCTGGGGTTAGAGACCCAGTACTTC
- | - | TRBJ1-2 | TRBV13 | CASSSGSLSYGYTF | TGTGCCAGCAGTTCGGGGTCATTGAGCTATGGCTACACCTTC
- | - | TRBJ2-3 | TRBV9 | CASSPKALAPDTQYF | TGTGCCAGCAGCCCAAAAGCCCTAGCCCCAGATACGCAGTATTTT
- | once | TRBJ2-7 | TRBV7-9 | CASRGGTSYEQYF | TGTGCCAGCAGGGGCGGGACCTCCTACGAGCAGTACTTC
TRBD1 | - | TRBJ2-1 | TRBV6-1 | CASSELQGAYNEQFF | TGTGCCAGCAGTGAGCTTCAGGGGGCCTACAATGAGCAGTTCTTC
- | - | TRBJ2-3 | TRBV13 | CASSAGQRTDTQYF | TGTGCCAGCAGCGCGGGACAGAGGACAGATACGCAGTATTTT
TRBD2 | - | TRBJ2-2 | TRBV28 | CASSLLITSGRSDTGELFF | TGTGCCAGCAGTTTATTAATCACTAGCGGGAGAAGTGACACCGGGGAGCTGTTTTTT
- | - | TRBJ2-5 | TRBV5-1 | CASSLGWTVTLETQYF | TGCGCCAGCAGCTTGGGATGGACAGTAACCCTAGAGACCCAGTACTTC
- | - | TRBJ2-1 | TRBV7-9 | CASSSPVTAPTRFF | TGTGCCAGCAGCTCCCCCGTGACGGCCCCGACGAGATTCTTC
- | - | TRBJ2-1 | TRBV30 | CAWSVGVSSYNEQFF | TGTGCCTGGAGTGTAGGGGTTAGCTCCTACAATGAGCAGTTCTTC
- | - | TRBJ2-7 | TRBV11-2 | CATSTGAGGYEQYF | TGTGCCACCTCAACGGGTGCAGGAGGGTACGAGCAGTACTTC
- | - | TRBJ2-5 | TRBV7-9 | CASSLPQETQYF | TGTGCCAGCAGCTTACCACAAGAGACCCAGTACTTC
- | few | TRBJ2-7 | TRBV27 | CASSFGLFYEQYF | TGTGCCAGCAGTTTTGGCCTTTTCTACGAGCAGTACTTC
- | - | TRBJ2-1 | TRBV27 | CASSMQGSEQFF | TGTGCCAGCAGTATGCAAGGGAGTGAGCAGTTCTTC
TRBD2 | - | TRBJ2-2 | TRBV7-9 | CASSPGLAGGPGGELFF | TGTGCCAGCAGCCCCGGACTAGCGGGAGGGCCCGGCGGGGAGCTGTTTTTT
- | - | TRBJ1-1 | TRBV25-1 | CASSVGLGAFF | TGTGCCAGCAGTGTAGGCCTAGGGGCTTTCTTT
TRBD2 | - | TRBJ2-7 | TRBV5-1 | CASAGDTYEQYF | TGCGCCAGCGCGGGAGACACCTACGAGCAGTACTTC
- | - | TRBJ2-1 | TRBV19 | CASSISSIYNEQFF | TGTGCCAGTAGTATAAGCAGTATCTACAATGAGCAGTTCTTC
- | - | TRBJ2-7 | TRBV30 | CAWSVGTGAQYF | TGTGCCTGGAGTGTTGGCACGGGGGCGCAGTACTTC
- | - | TRBJ1-2 | TRBV12-3/TRBV12-4 | CASSLIPGNTF | TGTGCCAGCAGTCTAATACCAGGGAACACCTTC
- | - | TRBJ2-3 | TRBV25-1 | CASEARAGKGADTQYF | TGTGCCAGCGAGGCGAGGGCAGGGAAGGGCGCAGATACGCAGTATTTT
TRBD2 | - | TRBJ2-3 | TRBV4-1 | CASSLHRLAGRDTQYF | TGCGCCAGCAGCCTCCACCGACTAGCCGGACGAGATACGCAGTATTTT
TRBD2 | - | TRBJ2-7 | TRBV5-1 | CASSDAGGAFSYEQYF | TGCGCCAGCAGCGACGCCGGGGGGGCGTTTTCCTACGAGCAGTACTTC
TRBD2 | - | TRBJ2-7 | TRBV29-1 | CSVGLAPYEQYF | TGCAGCGTTGGACTAGCTCCCTACGAGCAGTACTTC
TRBD1 | - | TRBJ1-1 | TRBV9 | CASSPQGASTEAFF | TGTGCCAGCAGCCCCCAGGGGGCTAGCACTGAAGCTTTCTTT
- | - | TRBJ2-1 | TRBV12-3/TRBV12-4 | CASSFGGYEQFF | TGTGCCAGCAGTTTTGGCGGGTATGAGCAGTTCTTC
- | - | TRBJ2-5 | TRBV5-1 | CASSPGTLKKETQYF | TGCGCCAGCAGTCCCGGGACACTGAAGAAAGAGACCCAGTACTTC
- | - | TRBJ2-3 | TRBV9 | CASSAPTTDTQYF | TGTGCCAGCAGCGCACCCACCACAGATACGCAGTATTTT